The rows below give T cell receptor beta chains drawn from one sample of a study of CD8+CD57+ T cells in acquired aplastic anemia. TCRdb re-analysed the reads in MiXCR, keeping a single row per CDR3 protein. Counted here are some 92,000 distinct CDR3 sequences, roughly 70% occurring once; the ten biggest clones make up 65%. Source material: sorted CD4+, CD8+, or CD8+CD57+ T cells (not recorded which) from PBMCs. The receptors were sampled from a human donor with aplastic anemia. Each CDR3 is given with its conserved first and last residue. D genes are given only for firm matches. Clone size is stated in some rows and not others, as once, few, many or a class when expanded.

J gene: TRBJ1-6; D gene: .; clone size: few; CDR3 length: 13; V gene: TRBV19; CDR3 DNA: TGTGCCAGTAGTCCTACGGGAGTTTCACCCCTCCACTTT; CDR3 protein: CASSPTGVSPLHF
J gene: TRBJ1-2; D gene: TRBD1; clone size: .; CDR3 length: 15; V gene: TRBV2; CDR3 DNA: TGTGCCAGCAGTGAAAAGGGACAGGGAGCGTATGGCTACACCTTC; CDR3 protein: CASSEKGQGAYGYTF
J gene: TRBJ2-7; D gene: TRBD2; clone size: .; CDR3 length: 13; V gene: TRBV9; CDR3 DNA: TGTGCCAGCAGCGTAACGCTAGCGGGAGAGCAGTACTTC; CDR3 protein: CASSVTLAGEQYF
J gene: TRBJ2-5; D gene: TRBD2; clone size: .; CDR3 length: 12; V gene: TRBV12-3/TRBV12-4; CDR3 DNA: TGTGCCAGCAGGACGCCAACTAGCGGGGTTGACTTC; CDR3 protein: CASRTPTSGVDF
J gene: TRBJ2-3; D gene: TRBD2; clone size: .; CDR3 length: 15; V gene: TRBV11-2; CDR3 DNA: TGTGCCAGCAGCTTAGTCGGGGGGATTACAGATACGCAGTATTTT; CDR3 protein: CASSLVGGITDTQYF
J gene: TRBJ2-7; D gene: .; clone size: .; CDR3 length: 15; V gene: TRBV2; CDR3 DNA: TGTGCCAGCAGTGAAGGACAGCCCCTCTCCTACGAGCAGTACTTC; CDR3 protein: CASSEGQPLSYEQYF
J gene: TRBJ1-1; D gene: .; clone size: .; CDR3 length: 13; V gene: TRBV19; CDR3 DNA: TGTGCCAGTAGTACCCGAGCGAGGGGCGAAGCTTTCTTT; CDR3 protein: CASSTRARGEAFF
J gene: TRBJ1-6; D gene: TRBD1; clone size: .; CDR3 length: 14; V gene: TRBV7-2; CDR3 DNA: TGTGCCAGCAGCATTGGACAGGGAAATTCACCCCTCCACTTT; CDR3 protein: CASSIGQGNSPLHF
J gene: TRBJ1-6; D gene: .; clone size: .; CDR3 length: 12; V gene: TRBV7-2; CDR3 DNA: TGTGCCACCAACGACAGGTTCTCACCCCTCCACTTT; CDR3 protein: CATNDRFSPLHF
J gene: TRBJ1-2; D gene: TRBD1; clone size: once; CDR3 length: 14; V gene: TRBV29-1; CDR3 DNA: TGCAGCGTTGAGAAGCGGGACAGGGCGGGTGGCTACACCTTC; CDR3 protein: CSVEKRDRAGGYTF
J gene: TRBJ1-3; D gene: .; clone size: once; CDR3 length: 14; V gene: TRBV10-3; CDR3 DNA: TGTGCCATCAAAGGCGCTACCTCTGGAAACACCATATATTTT; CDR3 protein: CAIKGATSGNTIYF
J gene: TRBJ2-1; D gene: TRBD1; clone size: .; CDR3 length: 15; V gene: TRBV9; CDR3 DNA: TGTGCCAGCAGCTTCGGACAGGGGATATCCTACGAGCAGTTCTTC; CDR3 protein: CASSFGQGISYEQFF
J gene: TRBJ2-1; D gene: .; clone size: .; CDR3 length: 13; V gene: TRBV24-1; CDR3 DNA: TGTGCCACCAGTGACTTCTCCTACAATGAGCAGTTCTTC; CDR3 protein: CATSDFSYNEQFF
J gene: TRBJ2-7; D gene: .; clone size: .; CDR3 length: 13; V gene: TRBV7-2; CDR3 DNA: TGTGCCAGCAGCTTGGTGACAGTTTACGAGCAGTACTTC; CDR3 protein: CASSLVTVYEQYF
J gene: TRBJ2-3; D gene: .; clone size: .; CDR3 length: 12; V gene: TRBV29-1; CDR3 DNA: TGCAGCGTTGAACAGAACACAGATACGCAGTATTTT; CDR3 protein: CSVEQNTDTQYF
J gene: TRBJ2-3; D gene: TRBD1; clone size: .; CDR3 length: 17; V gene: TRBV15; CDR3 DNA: TGTGCCACCAGCAGGGCGGACAGTTCAGGGGGCGCAGATACGCAGTATTTT; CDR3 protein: CATSRADSSGGADTQYF
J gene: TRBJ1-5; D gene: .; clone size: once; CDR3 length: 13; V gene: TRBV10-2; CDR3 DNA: TGCGCCAGCACCCCCCAGAGGGGTCAGCCCCAGCATTTT; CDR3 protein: CASTPQRGQPQHF
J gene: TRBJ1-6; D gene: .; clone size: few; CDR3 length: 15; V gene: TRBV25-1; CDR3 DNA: TGTGCCAGCAACGGGTTGTCGTCCTATAATTCACCCCTCCACTTT; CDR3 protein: CASNGLSSYNSPLHF
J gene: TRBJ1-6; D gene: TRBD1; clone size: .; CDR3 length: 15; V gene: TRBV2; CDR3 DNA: TGTGCCAGCAGTGCCCGGGGACAGGATAATTCACCCCTCCACTTT; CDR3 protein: CASSARGQDNSPLHF
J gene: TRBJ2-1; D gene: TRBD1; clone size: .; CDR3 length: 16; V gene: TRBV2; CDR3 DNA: TGTGCCAGCAGTTCCGGGACAGGGGGGATCCGGGGTGAGCAGTTCTTC; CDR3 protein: CASSSGTGGIRGEQFF
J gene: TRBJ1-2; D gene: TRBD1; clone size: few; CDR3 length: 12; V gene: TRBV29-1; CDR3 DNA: TGCAGCGGTGGGACAGGGCGCGATGGCTACACCTTC; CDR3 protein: CSGGTGRDGYTF
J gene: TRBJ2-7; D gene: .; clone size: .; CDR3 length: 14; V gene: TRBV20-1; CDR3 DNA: TGCAGTGCTAGACCAGGTCAGGGAGGCTACGAGCAGTACTTC; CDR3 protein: CSARPGQGGYEQYF
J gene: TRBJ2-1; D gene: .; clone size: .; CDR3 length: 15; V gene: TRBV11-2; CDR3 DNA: TGTGCCAGCAGCTTAAGTGAGGGGGGCTACAATGAGCAGTTCTTC; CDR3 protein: CASSLSEGGYNEQFF
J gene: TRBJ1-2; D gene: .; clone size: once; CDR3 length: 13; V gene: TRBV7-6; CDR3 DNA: TGTGCCAGCAGCAAAGGGACGGACTATGGCTACACCTTC; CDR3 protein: CASSKGTDYGYTF
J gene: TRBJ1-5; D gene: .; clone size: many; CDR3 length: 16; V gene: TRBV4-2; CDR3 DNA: TGTGCCAGCAGCCAAGCCGACAGCGGTTCGAGTCAGCCCCAGCATTTT; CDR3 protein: CASSQADSGSSQPQHF
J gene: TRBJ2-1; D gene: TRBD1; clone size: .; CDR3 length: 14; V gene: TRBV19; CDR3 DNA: TGTGCCTGCTGCGGGACAGGGATCTACAATGAGCAGTTCTTC; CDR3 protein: CACCGTGIYNEQFF
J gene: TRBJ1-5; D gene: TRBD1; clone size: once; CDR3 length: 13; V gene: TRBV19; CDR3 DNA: TGTGCCACTGGGGCTGGACAGGGGCAGCCCCAGCATTTT; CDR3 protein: CATGAGQGQPQHF
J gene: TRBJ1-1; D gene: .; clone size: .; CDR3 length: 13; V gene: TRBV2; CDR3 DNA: TGTGCCAGCAGTGATGGGCAGACCACTGAAGCTTTCTTT; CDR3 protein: CASSDGQTTEAFF
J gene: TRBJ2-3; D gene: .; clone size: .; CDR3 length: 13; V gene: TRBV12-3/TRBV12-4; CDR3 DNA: TGTGCCAGCAGTTTTGGAGTCACAGATACGCAGTATTTT; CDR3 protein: CASSFGVTDTQYF
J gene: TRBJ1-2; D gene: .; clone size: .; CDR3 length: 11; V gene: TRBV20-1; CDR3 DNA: TGCAGTGCTATTTGGGGCTATGGCTACACCTTC; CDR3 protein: CSAIWGYGYTF
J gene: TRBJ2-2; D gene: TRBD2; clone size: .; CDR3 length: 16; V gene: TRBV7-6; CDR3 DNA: TGTGCCAGCAGCCCCTTAGCGGGAGGCAACACCGGGGAGCTGTTTTTT; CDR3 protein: CASSPLAGGNTGELFF
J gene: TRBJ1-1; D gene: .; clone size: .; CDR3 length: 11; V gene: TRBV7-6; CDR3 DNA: TGTGCCAGCAGCGATGGTCACGGAGCTTTCTTT; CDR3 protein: CASSDGHGAFF
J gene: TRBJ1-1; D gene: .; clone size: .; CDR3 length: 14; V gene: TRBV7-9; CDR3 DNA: TGTGCCAGCAGCCACGGACCGACCTACACTGAAGCTTTCTTC; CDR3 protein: CASSHGPTYTEAFF